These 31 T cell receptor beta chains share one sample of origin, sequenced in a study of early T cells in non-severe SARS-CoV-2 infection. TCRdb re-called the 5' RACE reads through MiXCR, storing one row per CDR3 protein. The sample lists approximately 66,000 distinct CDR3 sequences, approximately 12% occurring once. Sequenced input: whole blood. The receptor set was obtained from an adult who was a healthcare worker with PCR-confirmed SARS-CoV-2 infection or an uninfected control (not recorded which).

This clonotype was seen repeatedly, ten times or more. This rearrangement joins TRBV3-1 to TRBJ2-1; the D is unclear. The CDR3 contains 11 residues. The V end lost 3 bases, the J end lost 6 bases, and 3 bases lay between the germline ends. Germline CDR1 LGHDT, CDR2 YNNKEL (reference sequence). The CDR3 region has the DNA TGTGCCAGCAGCCAGGGCAATGAGCAGTTCTTC. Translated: CASSQGNEQFF.

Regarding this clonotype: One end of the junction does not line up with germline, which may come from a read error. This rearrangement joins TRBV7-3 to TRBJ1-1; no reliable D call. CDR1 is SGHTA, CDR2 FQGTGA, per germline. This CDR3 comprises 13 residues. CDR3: CASNLGLNTEAFF. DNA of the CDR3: TGTGCCAGCAACTTAGGGTTGAACACTGAAGCTTTCTTT.

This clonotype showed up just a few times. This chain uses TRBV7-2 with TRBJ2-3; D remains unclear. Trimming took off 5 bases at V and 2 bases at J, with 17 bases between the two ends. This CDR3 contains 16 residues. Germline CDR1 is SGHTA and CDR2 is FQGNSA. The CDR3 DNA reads TGTGCCAGCAGCCTGCGCTCAGTGGGGATCACAGATACGCAGTATTTT. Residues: CASSLRSVGITDTQYF.

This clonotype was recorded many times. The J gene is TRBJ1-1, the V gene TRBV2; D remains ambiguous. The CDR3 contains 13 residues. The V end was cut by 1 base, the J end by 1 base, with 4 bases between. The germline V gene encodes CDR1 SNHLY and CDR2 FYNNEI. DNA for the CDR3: TGTGCCAGCAGTGAAGTAGGGAACACTGAAGCTTTCTTT. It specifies CASSEVGNTEAFF.

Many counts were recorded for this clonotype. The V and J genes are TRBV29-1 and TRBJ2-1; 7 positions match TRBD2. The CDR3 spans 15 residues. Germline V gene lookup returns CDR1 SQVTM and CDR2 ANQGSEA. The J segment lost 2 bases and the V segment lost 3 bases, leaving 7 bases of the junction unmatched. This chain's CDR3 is CSVEGERDAYNEQFF. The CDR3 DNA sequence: TGCAGCGTTGAGGGCGAGCGGGACGCCTACAATGAGCAGTTCTTC.

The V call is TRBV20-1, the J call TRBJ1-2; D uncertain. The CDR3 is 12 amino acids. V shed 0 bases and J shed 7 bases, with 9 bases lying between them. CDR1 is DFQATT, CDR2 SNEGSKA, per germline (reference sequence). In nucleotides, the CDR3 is TGCAGTGCTAGAGATCAAGTCGGTGGCTACACCTTC. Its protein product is CSARDQVGGYTF.

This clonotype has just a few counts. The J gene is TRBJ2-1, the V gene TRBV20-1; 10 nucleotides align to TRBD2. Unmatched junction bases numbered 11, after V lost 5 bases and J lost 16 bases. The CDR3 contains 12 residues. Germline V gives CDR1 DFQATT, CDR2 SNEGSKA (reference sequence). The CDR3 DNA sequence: TGCAGTGCTCTGAGCGGGGGGGCCCAAGTTTTCTTC. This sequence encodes CSALSGGAQVFF.

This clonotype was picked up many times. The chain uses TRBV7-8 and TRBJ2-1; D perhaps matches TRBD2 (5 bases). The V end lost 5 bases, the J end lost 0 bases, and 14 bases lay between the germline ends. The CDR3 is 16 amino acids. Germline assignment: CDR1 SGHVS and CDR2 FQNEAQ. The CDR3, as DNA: TGTGCCAGCAGCAGTACTCGGGGAAGCTCCTACAATGAGCAGTTCTTC. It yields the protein CASSSTRGSSYNEQFF.

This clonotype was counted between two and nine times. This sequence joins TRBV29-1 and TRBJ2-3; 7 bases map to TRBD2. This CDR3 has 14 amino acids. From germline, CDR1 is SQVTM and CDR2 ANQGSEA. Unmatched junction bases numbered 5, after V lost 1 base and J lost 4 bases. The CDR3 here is CSVEGDYRPDTQYF. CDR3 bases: TGCAGCGTTGAAGGGGACTACCGGCCAGATACGCAGTATTTT.

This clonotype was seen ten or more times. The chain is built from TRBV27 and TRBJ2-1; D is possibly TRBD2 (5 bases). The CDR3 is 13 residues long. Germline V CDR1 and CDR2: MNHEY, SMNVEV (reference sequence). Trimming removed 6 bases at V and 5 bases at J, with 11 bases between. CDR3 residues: CASSMRADNEQFF. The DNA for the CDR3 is TGTGCCAGCAGCATGCGGGCCGACAATGAGCAGTTCTTC.

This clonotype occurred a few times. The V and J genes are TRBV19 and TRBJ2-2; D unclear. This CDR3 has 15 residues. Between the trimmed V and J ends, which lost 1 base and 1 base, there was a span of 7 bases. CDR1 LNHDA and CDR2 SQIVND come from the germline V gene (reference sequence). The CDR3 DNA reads TGTGCCAGTAGTATAGGCGGCATGAACACCGGGGAGCTGTTTTTT. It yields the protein CASSIGGMNTGELFF.

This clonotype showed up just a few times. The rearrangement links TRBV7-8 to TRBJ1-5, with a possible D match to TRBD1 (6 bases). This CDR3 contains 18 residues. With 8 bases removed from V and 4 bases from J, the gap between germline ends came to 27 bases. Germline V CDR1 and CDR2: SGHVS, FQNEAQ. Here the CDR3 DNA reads TGTGCCAGCTCCACTGCCCCTTGGAAGGGACACTTGAATCAGCCCCAGCATTTT. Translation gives CASSTAPWKGHLNQPQHF. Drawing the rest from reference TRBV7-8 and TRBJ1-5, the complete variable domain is GAGVSQSPRYKVAKRGQDVALRCDPISGHVSLFWYQQALGQGPEFLTYFQNEAQLDKSGLPSDRFFAERPEGSVSTLKIQRTQQEDSAVYLCASSTAPWKGHLNQPQHFGDGTRLSIL.

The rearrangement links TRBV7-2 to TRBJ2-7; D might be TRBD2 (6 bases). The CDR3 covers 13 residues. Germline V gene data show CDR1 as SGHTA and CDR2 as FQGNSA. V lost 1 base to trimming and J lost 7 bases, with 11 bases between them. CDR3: CASSLVSRGEQYF. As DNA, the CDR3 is TGTGCCAGCAGCTTAGTCAGCCGGGGGGAGCAGTACTTC.

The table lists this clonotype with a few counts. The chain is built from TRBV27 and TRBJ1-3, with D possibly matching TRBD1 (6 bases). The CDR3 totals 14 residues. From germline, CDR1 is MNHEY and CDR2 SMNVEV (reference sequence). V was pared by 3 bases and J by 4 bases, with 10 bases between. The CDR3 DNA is TGTGCCAGCAGTTTGGGGGCAGCAGGAAACACCATATATTTT. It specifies CASSLGAAGNTIYF.

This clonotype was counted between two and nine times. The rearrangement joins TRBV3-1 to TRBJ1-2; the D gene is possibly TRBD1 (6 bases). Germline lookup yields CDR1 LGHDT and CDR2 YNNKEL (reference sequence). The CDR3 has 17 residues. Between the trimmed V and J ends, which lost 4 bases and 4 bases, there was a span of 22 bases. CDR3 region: CASSLKAPGARGYGYTF. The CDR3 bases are TGTGCCAGCAGCCTAAAGGCTCCAGGTGCCAGGGGCTATGGCTACACCTTC. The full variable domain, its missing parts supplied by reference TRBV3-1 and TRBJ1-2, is DTAVSQTPKYLVTQMGNDKSIKCEQNLGHDTMYWYKQDSKKFLKIMFSYNNKELIINETVPNRFSPKSPDKAHLNLHINSLELGDSAVYFCASSLKAPGARGYGYTFGSGTRLTVV.

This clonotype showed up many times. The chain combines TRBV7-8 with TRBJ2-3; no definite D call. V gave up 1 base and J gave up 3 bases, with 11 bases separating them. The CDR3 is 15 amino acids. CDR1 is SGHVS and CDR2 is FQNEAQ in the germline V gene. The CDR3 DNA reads TGTGCCAGCAGCTTAGAAGGAGAACAAACAGATACGCAGTATTTT. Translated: CASSLEGEQTDTQYF.

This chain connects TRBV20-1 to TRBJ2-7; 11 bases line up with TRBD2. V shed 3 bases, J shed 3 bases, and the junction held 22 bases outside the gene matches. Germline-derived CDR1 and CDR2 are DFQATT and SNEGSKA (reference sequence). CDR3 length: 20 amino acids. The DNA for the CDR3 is TGCAGTGCTAGCGAGTCCGGTGCGAGGACTAGCGGGCATTCCTACTACGAGCAGTACTTC. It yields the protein CSASESGARTSGHSYYEQYF.

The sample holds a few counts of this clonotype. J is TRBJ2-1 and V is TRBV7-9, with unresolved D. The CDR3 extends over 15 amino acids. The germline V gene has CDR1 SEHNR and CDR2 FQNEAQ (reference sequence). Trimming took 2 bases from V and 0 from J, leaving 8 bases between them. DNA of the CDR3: TGTGCCAGCAGCTTAAGGGTGAGCTCCTACAATGAGCAGTTCTTC. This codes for CASSLRVSSYNEQFF. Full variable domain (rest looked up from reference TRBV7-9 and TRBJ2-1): DTGVSQNPRHKITKRGQNVTFRCDPISEHNRLYWYRQTLGQGPEFLTYFQNEAQLEKSRLLSDRFSAERPKGSFSTLEIQRTEQGDSAMYLCASSLRVSSYNEQFFGPGTRLTVL.

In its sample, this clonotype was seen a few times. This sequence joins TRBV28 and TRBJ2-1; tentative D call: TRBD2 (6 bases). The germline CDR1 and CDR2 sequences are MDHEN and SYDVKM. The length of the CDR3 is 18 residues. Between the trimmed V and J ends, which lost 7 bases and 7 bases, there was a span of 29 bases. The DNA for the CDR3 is TGTGCCAGCACGCCCAAGGGCAGGAAACCTAAGGAGGGGAATGAGCAGTTCTTC. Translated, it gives CASTPKGRKPKEGNEQFF.

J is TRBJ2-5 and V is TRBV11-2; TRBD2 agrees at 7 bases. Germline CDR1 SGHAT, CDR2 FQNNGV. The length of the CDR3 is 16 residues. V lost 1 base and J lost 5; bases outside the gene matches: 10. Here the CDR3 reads CASSLGAGVVLETQYF. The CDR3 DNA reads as TGTGCCAGCAGCTTAGGTGCGGGAGTAGTATTGGAGACCCAGTACTTC.

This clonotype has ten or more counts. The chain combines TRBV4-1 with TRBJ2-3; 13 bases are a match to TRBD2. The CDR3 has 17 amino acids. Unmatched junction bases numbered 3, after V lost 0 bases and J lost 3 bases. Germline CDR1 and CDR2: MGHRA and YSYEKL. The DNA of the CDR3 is TGCGCCAGCAGCCAAGAATGGACTAGCGGGAGTACAGATACGCAGTATTTT. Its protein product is CASSQEWTSGSTDTQYF.

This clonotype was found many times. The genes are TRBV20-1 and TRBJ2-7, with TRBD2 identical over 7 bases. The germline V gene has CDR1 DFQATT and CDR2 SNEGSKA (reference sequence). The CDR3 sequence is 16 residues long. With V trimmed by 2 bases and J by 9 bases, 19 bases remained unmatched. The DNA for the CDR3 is TGCAGTGCTAGACCCGTTTTGGCCAGCGGGGATTTGGGGCAGTACTTC. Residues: CSARPVLASGDLGQYF.

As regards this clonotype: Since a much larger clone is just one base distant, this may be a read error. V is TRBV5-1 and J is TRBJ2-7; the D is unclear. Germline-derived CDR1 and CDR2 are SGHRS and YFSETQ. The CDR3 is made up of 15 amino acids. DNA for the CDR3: TGCGCCAGCAGCTTGCGAGGCCTGGCCTCCTGCGAGCAGTACTTC. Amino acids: CASSLRGLASCEQYF.

The CDR3 is CASSEFKTGGGGYTF. As DNA, the CDR3 is TGTGCCAGCAGTGAATTTAAGACAGGGGGCGGAGGCTACACCTTC. The chain carries TRBV25-1 and TRBJ1-2; TRBD1 matches 10 bases. The V segment lost 1 base and the J segment 8 bases; nucleotides outside the gene matches: 7. CDR1 and CDR2 (germline): MGHDK, SYGVNS. The CDR3 totals 15 residues.

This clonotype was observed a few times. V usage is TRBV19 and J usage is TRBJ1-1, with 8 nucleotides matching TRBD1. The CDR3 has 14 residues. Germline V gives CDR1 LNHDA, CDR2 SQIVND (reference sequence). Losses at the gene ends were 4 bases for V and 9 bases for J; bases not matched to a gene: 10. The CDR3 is CASSNGQGGMKAFF. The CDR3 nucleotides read TGTGCCAGTAGTAACGGACAGGGTGGAATGAAAGCTTTCTTT.

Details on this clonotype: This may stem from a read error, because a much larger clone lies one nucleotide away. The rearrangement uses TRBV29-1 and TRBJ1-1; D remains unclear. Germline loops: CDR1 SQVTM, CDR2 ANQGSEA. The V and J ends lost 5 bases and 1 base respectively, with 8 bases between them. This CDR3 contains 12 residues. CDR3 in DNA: TGCAGCGTTTTATTGGAGAACACTGAAGCTTTCTTT. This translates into CSVLLENTEAFF.

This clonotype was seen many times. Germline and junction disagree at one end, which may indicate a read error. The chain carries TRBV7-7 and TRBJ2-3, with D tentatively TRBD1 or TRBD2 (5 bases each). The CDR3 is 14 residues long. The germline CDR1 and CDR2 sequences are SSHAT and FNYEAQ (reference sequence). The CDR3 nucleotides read TGTGCTAGCAGCCCCCACAGAGGGGCAGATACGCAGTATTTT. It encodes CASSPHRGADTQYF. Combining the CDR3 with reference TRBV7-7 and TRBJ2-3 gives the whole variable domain GAGVSQSPRYKVTKRGQDVTLRCDPISSHATLYWYQQALGQGPEFLTYFNYEAQPDKSGLPSDRFSAERPEGSISTLTIQRTEQRDSAMYRCASSPHRGADTQYFGPGTRLTVL.

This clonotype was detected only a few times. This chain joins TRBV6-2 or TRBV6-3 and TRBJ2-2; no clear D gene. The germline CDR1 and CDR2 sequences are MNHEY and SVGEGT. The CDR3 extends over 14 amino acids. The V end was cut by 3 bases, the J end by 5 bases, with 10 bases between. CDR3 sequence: CASSYLGLTGELFF. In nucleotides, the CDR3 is TGTGCCAGCAGTTATCTTGGTCTGACCGGGGAGCTGTTTTTT.

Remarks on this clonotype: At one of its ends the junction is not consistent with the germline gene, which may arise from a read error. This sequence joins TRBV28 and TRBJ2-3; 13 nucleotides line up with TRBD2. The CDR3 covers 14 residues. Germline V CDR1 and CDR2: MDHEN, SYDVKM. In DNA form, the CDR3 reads TGTGCCTCCTGGACTAGCGGGAGTGCAGAAACGCAGTATTTT. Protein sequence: CASWTSGSAETQYF. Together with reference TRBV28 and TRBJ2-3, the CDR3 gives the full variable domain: DVKVTQSSRYLVKRTGEKVFLECVQDMDHENMFWYRQDPGLGLRLIYFSYDVKMKEKGDIPEGYSVSREKKERFSLILESASTNQTSMYLCASWTSGSAETQYFGPGTRLTVL.

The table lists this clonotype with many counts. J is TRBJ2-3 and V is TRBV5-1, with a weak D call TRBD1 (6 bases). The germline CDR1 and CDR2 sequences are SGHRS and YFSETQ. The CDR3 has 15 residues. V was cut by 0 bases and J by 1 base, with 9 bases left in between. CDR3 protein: CASSLGQEGTDTQYF. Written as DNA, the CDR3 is TGCGCCAGCAGCTTGGGACAGGAGGGCACAGATACGCAGTATTTT.

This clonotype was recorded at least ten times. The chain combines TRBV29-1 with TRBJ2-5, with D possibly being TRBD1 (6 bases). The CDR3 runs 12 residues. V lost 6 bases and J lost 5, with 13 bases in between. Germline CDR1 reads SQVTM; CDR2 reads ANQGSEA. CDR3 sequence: CSVWAGDETQYF. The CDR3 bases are TGCAGCGTCTGGGCAGGGGACGAGACCCAGTACTTC.